The next 6 T cell receptor beta chains were all read from a single sample in a study of human T cells and chemical hapten exposure. One entry per CDR3 protein results from TCRdb running MiXCR on the RACE reads. Of under 130,000 distinct CDR3 sequences in the sample, 9.5% to 12% were seen once. The time point: patch test 1, 2 weeks after DPC sensitization. Regarding treatment: therapeutic diphenylcyclopropenone sensitization with weekly scalp DPC. The sample was whole blood, taken in connection with sensitization to the hapten diphenylcyclopropenone (DPC). Receptors were obtained from a woman between 40 and 50 years old with alopecia areata. Some clones in this sample may be carry-over from other donors' samples.

This clonotype appeared many times. The chain has TRBV20-1 and TRBJ2-1; 8 bases align to TRBD2. The CDR3 runs to 17 residues. The V gene's germline CDR1 is DFQATT and CDR2 SNEGSKA (reference sequence). After removal of 0 bases from V and 7 bases from J, the junction contained 14 bases not matched to a gene. Here the CDR3 DNA reads TGCAGTGCTAGAGACAGGGGAACTAGCGGCATCGAGAATGAGCAGTTCTTC. Protein: CSARDRGTSGIENEQFF.

This clonotype was seen more than once but under ten times. The chain employs TRBV7-9 and TRBJ1-1; 9 bases are a match to TRBD1. Germline V CDR1 and CDR2: SEHNR, FQNEAQ (reference sequence). CDR3 size: 14 residues. Losses at the gene ends were 5 bases for V and 4 bases for J; bases not matched to a gene: 5. As DNA, the CDR3 is TGTGCCAGCAGCAACGACAGGGGGGTCACTGAAGCTTTCTTT. Protein sequence: CASSNDRGVTEAFF.

V is TRBV28 and J is TRBJ1-5; 8 bases agree with TRBD1. This CDR3 region has 14 residues. J lost 5 bases, V lost 6 bases, and 6 bases had no gene match. Looked up from germline, CDR1 is MDHEN and CDR2 is SYDVKM. The CDR3 DNA reads as TGTGCCAGCAGAAACGGACAGGGCTATCAGCCCCAGCATTTT. This encodes CASRNGQGYQPQHF. Together with reference TRBV28 and TRBJ1-5, the CDR3 gives the full variable domain: DVKVTQSSRYLVKRTGEKVFLECVQDMDHENMFWYRQDPGLGLRLIYFSYDVKMKEKGDIPEGYSVSREKKERFSLILESASTNQTSMYLCASRNGQGYQPQHFGDGTRLSIL.

This clonotype was found many times. J is TRBJ2-7 and V is TRBV7-9, with a tentative D call TRBD1 (6 bases). Germline loops: CDR1 SEHNR, CDR2 FQNEAQ (reference sequence). V lost 4 bases and J lost 3, with 13 bases in between. The CDR3 has 14 residues. This chain's CDR3 is CASSSLGTSYEQYF. DNA of the CDR3: TGTGCCAGCAGCTCCCTCGGGACAAGCTACGAGCAGTACTTC.

This clonotype was seen more than once but under ten times. The gene calls are TRBV11-2 and TRBJ1-5, with TRBD1 matching over 9 bases. The V and J ends lost 1 base and 7 bases, in that order; junction bases with no gene match: 5. This CDR3 region has 15 residues. CDR1 and CDR2 from the germline V gene are SGHAT and FQNNGV. The CDR3 here is CASSLGGQGWQPQHF. The DNA of the CDR3 is TGTGCCAGCAGCTTAGGTGGACAGGGGTGGCAGCCCCAGCATTTT.

This clonotype was observed a handful of times. The chain joins TRBV7-2 to TRBJ2-2, with 7 bases matching TRBD2. Germline trimming cut 5 bases from V and 6 bases from J; bases unmatched to any gene: 6. The germline V gene has CDR1 SGHTA and CDR2 FQGNSA. The CDR3 totals 14 residues. The CDR3 DNA sequence: TGTGCCAGCAGCCCGACTAGCAGGGCCGGGGAGCTGTTTTTT. Translating it yields CASSPTSRAGELFF.